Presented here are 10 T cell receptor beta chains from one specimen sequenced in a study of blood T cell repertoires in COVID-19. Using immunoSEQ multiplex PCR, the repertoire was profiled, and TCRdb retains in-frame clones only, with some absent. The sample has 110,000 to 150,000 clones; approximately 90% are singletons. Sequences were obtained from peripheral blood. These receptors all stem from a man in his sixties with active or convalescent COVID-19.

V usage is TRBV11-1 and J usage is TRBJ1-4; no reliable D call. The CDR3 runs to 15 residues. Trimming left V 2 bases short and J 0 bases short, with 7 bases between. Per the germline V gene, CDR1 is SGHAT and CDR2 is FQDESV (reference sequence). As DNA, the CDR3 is TGTGCCAGCAGCTTAACAGAAACAACTAATGAAAAACTGTTTTTT. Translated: CASSLTETTNEKLFF.

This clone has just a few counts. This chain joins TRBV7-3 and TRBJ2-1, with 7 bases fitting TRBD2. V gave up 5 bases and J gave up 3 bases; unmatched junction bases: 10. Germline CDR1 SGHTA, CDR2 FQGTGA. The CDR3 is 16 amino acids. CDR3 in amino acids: CASSPWAGDGYNEQFF. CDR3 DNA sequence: TGTGCCAGCAGCCCATGGGCGGGAGACGGCTACAATGAGCAGTTCTTC.

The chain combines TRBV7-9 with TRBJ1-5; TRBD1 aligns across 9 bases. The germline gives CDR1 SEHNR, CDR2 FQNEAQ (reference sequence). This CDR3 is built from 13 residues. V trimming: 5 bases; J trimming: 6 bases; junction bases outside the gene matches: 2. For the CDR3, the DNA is TGTGCCAGCAGCCCGACAGGGGGTCAGCCCCAGCATTTT. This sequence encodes CASSPTGGQPQHF.

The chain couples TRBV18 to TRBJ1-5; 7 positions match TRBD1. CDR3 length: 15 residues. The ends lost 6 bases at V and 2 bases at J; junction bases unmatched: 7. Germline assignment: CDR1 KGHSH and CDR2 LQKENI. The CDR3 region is CASSTTGLGNQPQHF. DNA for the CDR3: TGTGCCAGCTCGACGACAGGGTTGGGCAATCAGCCCCAGCATTTT. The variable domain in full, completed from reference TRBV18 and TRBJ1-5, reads NAGVMQNPRHLVRRRGQEARLRCSPMKGHSHVYWYRQLPEEGLKFMVYLQKENIIDESGMPKERFSAEFPKEGPSILRIQQVVRGDSAAYFCASSTTGLGNQPQHFGDGTRLSIL.

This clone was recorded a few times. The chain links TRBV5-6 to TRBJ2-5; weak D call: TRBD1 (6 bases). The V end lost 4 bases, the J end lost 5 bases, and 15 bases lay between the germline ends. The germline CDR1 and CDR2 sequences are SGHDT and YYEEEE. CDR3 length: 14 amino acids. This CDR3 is CASSKTGPGETQYF. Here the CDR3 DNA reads TGTGCCAGCAGCAAGACAGGCCCCGGGGAGACCCAGTACTTC.

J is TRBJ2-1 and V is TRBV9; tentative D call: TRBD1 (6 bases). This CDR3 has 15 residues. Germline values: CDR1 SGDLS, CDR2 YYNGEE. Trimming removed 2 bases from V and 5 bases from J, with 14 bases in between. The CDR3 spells CASSVGQGSHNEQFF. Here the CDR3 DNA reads TGTGCCAGCAGCGTGGGCCAGGGGTCCCACAATGAGCAGTTCTTC. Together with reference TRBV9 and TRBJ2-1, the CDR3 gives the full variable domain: DSGVTQTPKHLITATGQRVTLRCSPRSGDLSVYWYQQSLDQGLQFLIQYYNGEERAKGNILERFSAQQFPDLHSELNLSSLELGDSALYFCASSVGQGSHNEQFFGPGTRLTVL.

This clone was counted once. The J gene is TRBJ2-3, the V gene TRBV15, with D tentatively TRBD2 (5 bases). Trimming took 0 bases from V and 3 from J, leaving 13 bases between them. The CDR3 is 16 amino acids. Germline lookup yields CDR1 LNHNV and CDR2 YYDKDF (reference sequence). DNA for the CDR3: TGTGCCACCAGCAGAGATGTTGGAAGGGAGACAGATACGCAGTATTTT. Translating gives CATSRDVGRETDTQYF.

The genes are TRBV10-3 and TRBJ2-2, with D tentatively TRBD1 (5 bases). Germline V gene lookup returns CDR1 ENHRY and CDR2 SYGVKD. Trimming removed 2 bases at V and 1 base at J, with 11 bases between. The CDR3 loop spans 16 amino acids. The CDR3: CAISEGSTGNTGELFF. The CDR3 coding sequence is TGTGCCATCAGTGAGGGGTCTACAGGGAACACCGGGGAGCTGTTTTTT.

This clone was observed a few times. In DNA, the CDR3 is TGTGCCAGCAGCTTTTGGACTAGCTGGGGCACAGATACGCAGTATTTT. Translated, it gives CASSFWTSWGTDTQYF. The chain has TRBV7-9 and TRBJ2-3, with 8 positions matching TRBD2. CDR1 and CDR2 from the germline V gene are SEHNR and FQNEAQ (reference sequence). The CDR3 contains 16 residues. Unmatched junction bases numbered 6, after V lost 3 bases and J lost 1 base.

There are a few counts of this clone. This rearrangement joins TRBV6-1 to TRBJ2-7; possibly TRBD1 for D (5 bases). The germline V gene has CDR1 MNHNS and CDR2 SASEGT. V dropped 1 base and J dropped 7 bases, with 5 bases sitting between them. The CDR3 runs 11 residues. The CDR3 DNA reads TGTGCCAGCAGTGAAGAGGGGGAGCAGTACTTC. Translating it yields CASSEEGEQYF.